Following are 9 T cell receptor beta chains from one sample sequenced in a study of shared clonotypes between healthy human individuals. The protocol was immunoSEQ multiplex PCR, while the TCRdb copy is restricted to in-frame clones and leaves out a portion. The data show 1.5 million to 2.5 million clones, about 95% seen once. It was CD45RO-negative cells, positively selected for CCR7, that made up naive CD8 cells, with terminally differentiated effector memory CD45RA+ cells excluded. The source material was naive CD8+ T cells sorted from blood. The receptors were gathered from a man aged 18 to 30 in good health.

The chain recombines TRBV6-5 with TRBJ2-3; either TRBD1 or TRBD2 may supply D (5 bases each). The ends were cut back, 2 bases at V and 2 bases at J, with 14 bases in the middle. The CDR3 loop spans 16 amino acids. CDR1 is MNHEY, CDR2 SVGAGI, per germline. CDR3: CASSYAGTSDTDTQYF. In DNA, the CDR3 is TGTGCCAGCAGTTACGCCGGGACGAGCGACACAGATACGCAGTATTTT.

The CDR3 region has the DNA TGCGCCAGCAGCCAAGACTATAGGAGTTCCTACGAGCAGTACTTC. Translated, it gives CASSQDYRSSYEQYF. V and J are TRBV4-3 and TRBJ2-7; D gene unclear. This CDR3 spans 15 amino acids. Germline assignment: CDR1 LGHNA and CDR2 YSLEER. Between the trimmed V and J ends, which lost 0 bases and 1 base, there was a span of 10 bases.

The chain is built from TRBV18 and TRBJ1-1; D call uncertain. The CDR3 length is 14 residues. V lost 0 bases and J 2 bases, leaving 7 bases between the germline ends. Per germline, CDR1 KGHSH and CDR2 LQKENI. The CDR3 protein is CASSPPSYNTEAFF. The CDR3 DNA reads as TGTGCCAGCTCACCACCGAGCTACAACACTGAAGCTTTCTTT.

J is TRBJ2-1 and V is TRBV5-6; no reliable D call. The V end was cut by 4 bases, the J end by 5 bases, with 7 bases between. Germline loops: CDR1 SGHDT, CDR2 YYEEEE. The length of the CDR3 is 12 residues. This CDR3 reads CASSIINNEQFF. In DNA, the CDR3 is TGTGCCAGCAGCATTATAAACAATGAGCAGTTCTTC.

The rearrangement uses TRBV7-8 and TRBJ2-5; D is tentatively TRBD1 or TRBD2 (5 bases each). The ends were cut back, 4 bases at V and 2 bases at J, with 20 bases in the middle. This CDR3 has 17 residues. CDR1 is SGHVS and CDR2 is FQNEAQ in the germline V gene. The CDR3 is CASSSPSGFGGQETQYF. The CDR3 coding sequence is TGTGCCAGCAGCTCTCCATCCGGGTTTGGGGGACAAGAGACCCAGTACTTC.

This chain joins TRBV7-9 and TRBJ2-1; tentatively, D is TRBD1 or TRBD2 (6 bases each). The CDR3 is 16 amino acids. The germline V gene encodes CDR1 SEHNR and CDR2 FQNEAQ (reference sequence). V was clipped by 5 bases and J by 7 bases, with 21 bases between them. The CDR3 loop reads CASSPGEAPQGNEQFF. CDR3 nucleotide sequence: TGTGCCAGCAGCCCCGGGGAGGCCCCGCAGGGGAATGAGCAGTTCTTC.

The rearrangement links TRBV21-1 to TRBJ1-2. TRBV21-1 is a known pseudogene. The CDR3 is made up of 15 amino acids. Here the CDR3 reads CASSKGAGKDYGYTF. The CDR3 nucleotides are TGTGCCAGCAGCAAAGGGGCGGGGAAAGACTATGGCTACACCTTC.

As for this clone: Since a much larger clone is just one base distant, this may be a read error. Distinct nucleotide sequences in the sample also encode this CDR3. The chain recombines TRBV13 with TRBJ2-7, with D hard to call. Germline-derived CDR1 and CDR2 are PRHDT and FYEKMQ (reference sequence). V was cut by 0 bases and J by 5 bases, with 2 bases left in between. There are 11 residues in the CDR3. CDR3 nucleotide sequence: TGTGCCAGCAGCTTAGGTCACGAGCAGTACTTC. Protein: CASSLGHEQYF. Combining the CDR3 with reference TRBV13 and TRBJ2-7 gives the whole variable domain AAGVIQSPRHLIKEKRETATLKCYPIPRHDTVYWYQQGPGQDPQFLISFYEKMQSDKGSIPDRFSAQQFSDYHSELNMSSLELGDSALYFCASSLGHEQYFGPGTRLTVT.

This chain uses TRBV30 with TRBJ2-3, with D perhaps TRBD1 or TRBD2 (5 bases each). Germline V CDR1 and CDR2: GTSNPN, SVGIG (reference sequence). Trimming pared 1 base from V and 6 bases from J, leaving 17 bases between. The CDR3 is made up of 15 amino acids. The DNA of the CDR3 is TGTGCCTGGAGTGATGGGGCCGGAGGTGGGGATACGCAGTATTTT. The encoded protein is CAWSDGAGGGDTQYF.